The 10 T cell receptor beta chains listed next were all sequenced from one sample in a study of shared clonotypes between healthy human individuals. Data came from immunoSEQ multiplex PCR; TCRdb stores just in-frame clones and leaves some out. The sample records hundreds of thousands of clones, 73% being singletons. Sample: memory CD4+ T cells sorted from blood. This sample's subset: CD45RA-negative fraction. These receptors were taken from a woman aged 25 to 39 in good health.

This clone showed up many times. The J gene is TRBJ2-1, the V gene TRBV7-9, with TRBD2 as a possible D gene (5 bases). The CDR3 covers 14 residues. Deletions cut 7 bases from V and 7 bases from J, with 17 bases between. Germline CDR1 and CDR2: SEHNR and FQNEAQ (reference sequence). The CDR3 sequence: CASTLSVNLNEQFF. The CDR3, as DNA: TGTGCCAGCACCCTTAGCGTGAACCTAAATGAGCAGTTCTTC.

This clone is a singleton in its sample. The chain has TRBV7-9 and TRBJ1-4, with 9 bases lining up with TRBD1. Germline CDR1 and CDR2: SEHNR and FQNEAQ (reference sequence). V shed 1 base and J 7 bases; nucleotides not matched to a gene: 7. The CDR3 runs to 16 residues. CDR3 in DNA: TGTGCCAGCAGCTTAGATCCCGGGACAGGGTCTGAAAAACTGTTTTTT. This sequence encodes CASSLDPGTGSEKLFF.

The chain links TRBV5-4 to TRBJ1-1; D perhaps matches TRBD1 (6 bases). CDR1 and CDR2 (germline): SGHNT, YYREEE (reference sequence). CDR3 size: 15 residues. Trimming pared 1 base from V and 11 bases from J, leaving 21 bases between. CDR3 loop: CASSLTGGLVAGAFF. The CDR3 region has the DNA TGTGCCAGCAGCTTGACTGGGGGCCTCGTGGCGGGGGCTTTCTTT. Filled out from reference TRBV5-4 and TRBJ1-1, the complete variable domain reads ETGVTQSPTHLIKTRGQQVTLRCSSQSGHNTVSWYQQALGQGPQFIFQYYREEENGRGNFPPRFSGLQFPNYSSELNVNALELDDSALYLCASSLTGGLVAGAFFGQGTRLTVV.

In the case of this clone: Other DNA sequences in this sample translate to the same CDR3. This chain uses TRBV18 with TRBJ2-7; no definite D call. Per germline, CDR1 KGHSH and CDR2 LQKENI. The V gene lost 6 bases and the J gene lost 0 bases, with 6 bases spanning the gap. The CDR3 has 12 residues. The CDR3 DNA reads as TGTGCCAGCTCCCCTAGCTCCTACGAGCAGTACTTC. Encoded protein: CASSPSSYEQYF. The full variable domain, in which reference TRBV18 and TRBJ2-7 provide the parts outside the CDR3, is NAGVMQNPRHLVRRRGQEARLRCSPMKGHSHVYWYRQLPEEGLKFMVYLQKENIIDESGMPKERFSAEFPKEGPSILRIQQVVRGDSAAYFCASSPSSYEQYFGPGTRLTVT.

The chain joins TRBV7-2 to TRBJ2-7, with D possibly called TRBD1 or TRBD2 (5 bases each). CDR3 length: 14 amino acids. Germline V gene sequence: CDR1 SGHTA, CDR2 FQGNSA. Trimming removed 5 bases at V and 2 bases at J, with 13 bases between. The CDR3 DNA follows: TGTGCCAGCAGCGTGGGACGGCAAGCCTACGAGCAGTACTTC. Translation gives CASSVGRQAYEQYF.

This chain connects TRBV5-1 to TRBJ1-3, with no clear D. V dropped 1 base and J dropped 7 bases, with 12 bases sitting between them. The germline V gene encodes CDR1 SGHRS and CDR2 YFSETQ. This CDR3 has 14 amino acids. The CDR3 DNA is TGCGCCAGCAGCTTGAAATCAAATGGGAACACCATATATTTT. Its translation is CASSLKSNGNTIYF.

The chain employs TRBV30 and TRBJ1-3; D remains unclear. Germline V CDR1 and CDR2: GTSNPN, SVGIG (reference sequence). The CDR3 consists of 14 residues. Trimming removed 0 bases from V and 3 bases from J, with 9 bases in between. The CDR3 sequence: CAWSVVGDGNTIYF. The DNA of the CDR3 is TGTGCCTGGAGTGTAGTGGGAGATGGAAACACCATATATTTT.

In this sample, this clone turned up once. This chain links TRBV4-2 with TRBJ2-1; maybe TRBD2 (5 bases). Per germline, CDR1 LGHNA and CDR2 YNFKEQ. This CDR3 comprises 16 residues. With 0 bases removed from V and 5 bases from J, the gap between germline ends came to 14 bases. The CDR3 protein is CASSQEAGKVNNEQFF. Here the CDR3 DNA reads TGTGCCAGCAGCCAAGAGGCGGGTAAGGTAAACAATGAGCAGTTCTTC.

This chain joins TRBV14 and TRBJ2-1, with TRBD2 matching over 12 bases. J gave up 5 bases and V 2 bases, and 7 bases lay outside the gene matches. This CDR3 has 17 residues. Per the germline V gene, CDR1 is SGHDN and CDR2 is FVKESK. The CDR3 DNA reads as TGTGCCAGCAGCCAAAGGCCTAGCGGGAGGGGGCACAATGAGCAGTTCTTC. Protein sequence: CASSQRPSGRGHNEQFF.

The chain uses TRBV6-6 and TRBJ2-7; D uncertain. This CDR3 has 13 residues. The V gene lost 2 bases and the J gene lost 2 bases, with 7 bases spanning the gap. Germline V CDR1 and CDR2: MNHNY, SVGAGI (reference sequence). The CDR3: CASSYDGTYEQYF. The CDR3 region has the DNA TGTGCCAGCAGTTACGATGGGACCTACGAGCAGTACTTC.